This T cell receptor beta chain was identified in a study of blood T cell repertoires in COVID-19. Study background: Specimens from acute and convalescent COVID-19 originated in the United States, Italy and Spain. PBMCs, B-cell-depleted T cells, or T cells provided the cDNA or gDNA that made up the material.

The CDR3 has 14 residues. In germline, CDR1 is MNHEY, CDR2 SVGAGI. The V and J ends lost 6 bases and 5 bases, in that order; junction bases with no gene match: 6. Original processing methods: Nucleated cell counts were estimated from reference gene primer amplification. Sequenced by immunoSEQ multiplex PCR; TCRdb stores in-frame clones only, minus some. V and J calls and clone size come straight from that table; D and trimming were deduced from the DNA. The sample shows just over 85,000 clones, roughly nine tenths of them seen only once. J is TRBJ2-7 and V is TRBV6-5; 11 bases line up with TRBD1. The TCR originated in a man aged 50-59 years with acute or convalescent COVID-19. Specimen: peripheral blood. CDR3 amino acids: CASRADRGQNEQYV. The CDR3 bases are TGTGCCAGCAGAGCGGACAGGGGGCAAAACGAGCAGTACGTC.